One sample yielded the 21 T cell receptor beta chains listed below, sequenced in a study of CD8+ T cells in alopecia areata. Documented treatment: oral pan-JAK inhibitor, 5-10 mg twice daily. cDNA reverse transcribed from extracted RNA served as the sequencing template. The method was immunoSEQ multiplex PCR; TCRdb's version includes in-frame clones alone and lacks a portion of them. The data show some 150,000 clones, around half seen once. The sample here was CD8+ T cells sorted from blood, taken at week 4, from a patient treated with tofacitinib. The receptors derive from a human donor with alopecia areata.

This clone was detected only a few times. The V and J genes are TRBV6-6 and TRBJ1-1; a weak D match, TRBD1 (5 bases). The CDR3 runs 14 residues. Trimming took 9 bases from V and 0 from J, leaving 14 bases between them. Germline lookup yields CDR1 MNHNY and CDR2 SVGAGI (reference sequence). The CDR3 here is CASSPGRMNTEAFF. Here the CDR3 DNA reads TGTGCCAGTTCCCCGGGACGAATGAACACTGAAGCTTTCTTT.

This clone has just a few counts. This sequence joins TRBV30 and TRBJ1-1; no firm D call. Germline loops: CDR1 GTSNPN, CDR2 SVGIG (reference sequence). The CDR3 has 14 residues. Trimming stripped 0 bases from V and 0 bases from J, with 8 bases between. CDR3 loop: CAWSVGPVNTEAFF. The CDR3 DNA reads TGTGCCTGGAGTGTAGGGCCGGTGAACACTGAAGCTTTCTTT.

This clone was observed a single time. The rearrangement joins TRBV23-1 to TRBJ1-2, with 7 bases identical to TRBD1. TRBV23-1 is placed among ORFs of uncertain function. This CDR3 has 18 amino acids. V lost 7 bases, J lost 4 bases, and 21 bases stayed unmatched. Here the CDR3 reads CASIDRAASWVIGYGYTF. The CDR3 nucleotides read TGCGCCAGCATTGACAGGGCCGCTTCTTGGGTTATCGGCTATGGCTACACCTTC.

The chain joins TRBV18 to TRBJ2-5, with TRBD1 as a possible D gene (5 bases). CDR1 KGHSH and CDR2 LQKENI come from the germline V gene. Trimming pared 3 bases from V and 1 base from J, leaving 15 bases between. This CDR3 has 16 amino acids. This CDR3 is CASSPPKGSAQETQYF. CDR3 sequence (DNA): TGTGCCAGCTCACCCCCGAAGGGGTCGGCCCAAGAGACCCAGTACTTC.

CDR3 nucleotides: TGTGCCAGCAGCTTTGGACTAGCGGGGGGGGCGGAGACCCAGTACTTC. Protein product: CASSFGLAGGAETQYF. The chain recombines TRBV7-9 with TRBJ2-5, with TRBD2 identical over 15 bases. The CDR3 extends over 16 amino acids. Germline CDR1 SEHNR, CDR2 FQNEAQ (reference sequence). Germline trimming cut 3 bases from V and 5 bases from J; bases unmatched to any gene: 4.

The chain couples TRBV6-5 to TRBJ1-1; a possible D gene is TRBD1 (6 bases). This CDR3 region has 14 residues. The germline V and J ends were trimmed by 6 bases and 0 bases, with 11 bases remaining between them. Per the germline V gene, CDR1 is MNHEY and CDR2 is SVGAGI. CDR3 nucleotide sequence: TGTGCCAGCAGGAGGGGGATAATGAACACTGAAGCTTTCTTT. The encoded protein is CASRRGIMNTEAFF.

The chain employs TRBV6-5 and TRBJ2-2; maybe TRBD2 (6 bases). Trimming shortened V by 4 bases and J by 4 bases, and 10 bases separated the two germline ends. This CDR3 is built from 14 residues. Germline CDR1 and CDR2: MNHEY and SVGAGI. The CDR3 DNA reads TGTGCCAGCAGTTTTGCGGGGAGCACCGGGGAGCTGTTTTTT. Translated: CASSFAGSTGELFF.

CDR3 region: CASSLGTAEQYF. The CDR3 bases are TGTGCCAGCAGCTTAGGGACAGCCGAGCAGTACTTC. This rearrangement joins TRBV11-2 to TRBJ2-7, with a possible D match to TRBD1 (6 bases). V was trimmed by 1 base and J by 6 bases, leaving 7 bases between them. CDR1 and CDR2 (germline): SGHAT, FQNNGV. CDR3 length equals 12 residues.

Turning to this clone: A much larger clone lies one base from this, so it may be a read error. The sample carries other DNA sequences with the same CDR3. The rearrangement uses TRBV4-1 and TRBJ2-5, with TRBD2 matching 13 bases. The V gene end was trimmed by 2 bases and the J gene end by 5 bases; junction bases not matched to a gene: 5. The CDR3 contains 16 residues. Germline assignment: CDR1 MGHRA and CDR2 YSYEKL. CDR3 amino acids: CASSQKTSGGPETQYF. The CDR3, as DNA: TGCGCCAGCAGCCAAAAGACTAGCGGGGGGCCGGAGACCCAGTACTTC.

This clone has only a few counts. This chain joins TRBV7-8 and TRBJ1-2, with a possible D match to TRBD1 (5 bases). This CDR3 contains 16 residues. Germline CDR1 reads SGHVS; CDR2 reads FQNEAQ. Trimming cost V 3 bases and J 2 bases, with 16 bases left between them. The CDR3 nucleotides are TGTGCCAGCAGCTTCTCAGGAGGGGATTGGAACTATGGCTACACCTTC. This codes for CASSFSGGDWNYGYTF.

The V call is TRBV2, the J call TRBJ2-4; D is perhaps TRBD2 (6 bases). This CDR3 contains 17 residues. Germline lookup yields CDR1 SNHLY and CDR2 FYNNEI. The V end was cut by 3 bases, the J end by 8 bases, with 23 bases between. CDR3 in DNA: TGTGCCAGCAGTGATGGGATCCCAGCGGGCGGGCGGGACATTCAGTACTTC. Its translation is CASSDGIPAGGRDIQYF.

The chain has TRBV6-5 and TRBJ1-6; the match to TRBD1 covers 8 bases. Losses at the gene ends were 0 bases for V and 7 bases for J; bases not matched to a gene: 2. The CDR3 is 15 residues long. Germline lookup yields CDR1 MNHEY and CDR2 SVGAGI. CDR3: CASSYSDRANSPLHF. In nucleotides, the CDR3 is TGTGCCAGCAGTTACTCGGACAGGGCGAATTCACCCCTCCACTTT.

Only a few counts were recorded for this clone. CDR3 sequence: CSVEESSGGGNEQFF. CDR3 nucleotide sequence: TGCAGCGTTGAAGAGAGTAGCGGGGGAGGGAATGAGCAGTTCTTC. The rearrangement links TRBV29-1 to TRBJ2-1; TRBD2 agrees at 9 bases. Germline CDR1 SQVTM, CDR2 ANQGSEA. This CDR3 has 15 residues. The V gene end was trimmed by 0 bases and the J gene end by 7 bases; junction bases not matched to a gene: 7.

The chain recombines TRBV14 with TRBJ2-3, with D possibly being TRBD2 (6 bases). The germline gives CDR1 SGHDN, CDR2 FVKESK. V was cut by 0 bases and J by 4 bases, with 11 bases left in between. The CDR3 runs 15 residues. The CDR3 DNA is TGTGCCAGCAGCCAAGATTCGGAGGGGTCAGATACGCAGTATTTT. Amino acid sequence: CASSQDSEGSDTQYF.

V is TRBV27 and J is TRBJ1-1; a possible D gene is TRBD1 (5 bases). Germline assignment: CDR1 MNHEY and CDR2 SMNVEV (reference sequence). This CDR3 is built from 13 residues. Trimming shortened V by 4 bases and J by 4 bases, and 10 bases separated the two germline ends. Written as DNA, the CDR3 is TGTGCCAGCAGTTCCCAGGGACCCACTGAAGCTTTCTTT. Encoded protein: CASSSQGPTEAFF.

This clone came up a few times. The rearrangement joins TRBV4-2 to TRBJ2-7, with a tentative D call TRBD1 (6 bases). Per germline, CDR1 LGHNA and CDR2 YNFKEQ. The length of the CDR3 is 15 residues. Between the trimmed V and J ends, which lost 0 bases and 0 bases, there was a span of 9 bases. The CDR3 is CASSQEGGSSYEQYF. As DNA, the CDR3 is TGTGCCAGCAGCCAAGAAGGGGGATCCTCCTACGAGCAGTACTTC.

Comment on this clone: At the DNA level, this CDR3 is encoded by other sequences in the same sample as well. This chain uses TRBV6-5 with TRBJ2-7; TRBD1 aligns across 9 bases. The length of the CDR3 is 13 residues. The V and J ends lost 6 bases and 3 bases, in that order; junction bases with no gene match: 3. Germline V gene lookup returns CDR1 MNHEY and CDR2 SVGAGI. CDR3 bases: TGTGCCAGCAGCCCGGACAGGGGCTACGAGCAGTACTTC. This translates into CASSPDRGYEQYF.

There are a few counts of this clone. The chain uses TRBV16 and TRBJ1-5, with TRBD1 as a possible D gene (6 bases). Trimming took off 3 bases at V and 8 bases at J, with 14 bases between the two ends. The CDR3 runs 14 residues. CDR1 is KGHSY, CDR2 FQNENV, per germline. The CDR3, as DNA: TGTGCCAGCAGCCAGGGGGACACGAGGGAGCCCCAGCATTTT. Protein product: CASSQGDTREPQHF. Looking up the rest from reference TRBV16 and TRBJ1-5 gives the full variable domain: GEEVAQTPKHLVRGEGQKAKLYCAPIKGHSYVFWYQQVLKNEFKFLISFQNENVFDETGMPKERFSAKCLPNSPCSLEIQATKLEDSAVYFCASSQGDTREPQHFGDGTRLSIL.

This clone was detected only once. The DNA of the CDR3 is TGTGCCAGCAGTTTAGGGAAGGGACAGGCGAGCTCCTACGAGCAGTACTTC. It codes for CASSLGKGQASSYEQYF. The chain employs TRBV27 and TRBJ2-7, with 8 nucleotides matching TRBD1. The V gene end was trimmed by 2 bases and the J gene end by 0 bases; junction bases not matched to a gene: 9. The CDR3 sequence is 17 residues long. In germline, CDR1 is MNHEY, CDR2 SMNVEV (reference sequence).

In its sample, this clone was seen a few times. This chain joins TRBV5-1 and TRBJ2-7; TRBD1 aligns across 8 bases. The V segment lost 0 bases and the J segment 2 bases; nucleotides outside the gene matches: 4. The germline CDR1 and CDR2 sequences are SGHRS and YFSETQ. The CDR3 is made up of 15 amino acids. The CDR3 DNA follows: TGCGCCAGCAGCTTGGGCCAGGGGGCTGCCTACGAGCAGTACTTC. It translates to CASSLGQGAAYEQYF.

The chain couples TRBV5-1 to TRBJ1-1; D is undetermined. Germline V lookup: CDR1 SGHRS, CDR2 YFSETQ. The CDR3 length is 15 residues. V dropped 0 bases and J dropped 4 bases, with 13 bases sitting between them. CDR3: CASSLGAGVGTEAFF. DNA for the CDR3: TGCGCCAGCAGCTTGGGGGCAGGAGTAGGCACTGAAGCTTTCTTT.